The following is a T cell receptor beta chain sequence with its context. This clonotype was detected a few times. Its target antigen remains unknown. Per-nucleotide qualities are absent, and no much larger clonotype sits a single base away. The reads were generated on an Illumina NovaSeq 6000. TCRalpha and TCRbeta cDNA libraries were built by 5'RACE with constant-segment primers, adding sample barcodes and unique molecular identifiers. RNA was extracted from every sample with Trizol reagent. Amplification of the libraries took two PCR steps, and the second step added a second sample barcode plus Illumina TruSeq adapters. The libraries were sequenced on an Illumina NovaSeq using 2 x 150 bp paired-end reads. In the original analysis: Reads were demultiplexed and collapsed into UMI-guided consensus sequences with migec v1.2.7. With mixcr v2.1.11, UMI consensuses were aligned to TRA and TRB V and J templates and assembled into clonotypes. A clonotype was counted as expanded or contracted only when both edgeR and NoisET called the clonotype significant, with the noise models trained on biological replicates. For edgeR calls, a false discovery rate-adjusted p below 0.01 and a log2 fold-change threshold of 1 were applied. As an exploratory analysis of dynamics, PCA with hierarchical clustering was applied to max-normalized trajectories of the 1000 most abundant clonotypes. Separately sequenced CD4+ and CD8+ repertoires were used to assign a CD4 or CD8 phenotype to each responding clone. The public reads were quality trimmed at Q25 with fastp and then assembled into clones with MiXCR by TCRdb, keeping productive beta chains. Merged by CDR3 protein, the rows form single entries marked with the most common genes and DNA. The V and J calls here are based on TCRdb, not the publication. The sample profile shows around 300,000 distinct CDR3 sequences; roughly 8.2% of them were found once. Together, the top ten hold 20% to 25% of the sample.

Counted from cysteine to phenylalanine, this CDR3 has 16 amino acids. CDR3 DNA only is kept here, 48 bases in frame from base 1. CDR1 and CDR2 were assigned from the germline V gene as SGDLS and YYNGEE. A distance of 16 bases separates the germline ends of V and J, which lose 0 bases and 4 bases respectively. Ficoll-Paque density gradient centrifugation was used to isolate PBMCs. This entry belongs to a study of T-cell memory formation after mild COVID-19 (dated by TCRdb to 2020 to 2023). Broadly, across the study: Most TCR sequence clusters were specific to one of the two donors. Longitudinal TCRalpha and TCRbeta repertoire sequencing tracked T-cell clones expanding and contracting after mild COVID-19 in a couple of donors. The cohort comprised two young, previously healthy adult volunteers, one female and one male. Points the paper makes about the study in general: The detection of some responding clones in pre-infection memory suggests that pre-existing cross-reactive memory T cells joined the SARS-CoV-2 response. Whether the second-wave clones peaking on day 37 were SARS-CoV-2 specific was not confirmed. Clones that contracted from day 15 to 85 showed balanced CD4/CD8 phenotypes, whereas a second wave of clones that expanded from day 15 to 37 leaned towards CD4+. The study included only a couple of mild cases, and larger cohorts that include severe cases with pre-infection samples were judged to be necessary. Contracting CD4+ clones were found mainly in CM and EM memory subsets, while CD8+ clones were enriched in EMRA.

The chain employs TRBV9 and TRBJ1-2; the D gene is possibly TRBD1, with 5 bases matching. Sample: PBMCs or a T cell subset sorted from them (not recorded which). The sequence derives from a man aged 18 to 29 who had mild COVID-19 (a few samples of this study predate the infection). The sample titles of this study are shuffled in the database, so cell type and time point are left out; the donor was told from shared clones. The CDR3 loop reads CASSVGRSGTFYGYTF. The nucleotide sequence is TGTGCCAGCAGCGTAGGACGTTCAGGGACTTTCTATGGCTACACCTTC. The CDR3, completed at both ends by the reference TRBV9 and TRBJ1-2 genes, gives the full variable domain DSGVTQTPKHLITATGQRVTLRCSPRSGDLSVYWYQQSLDQGLQFLIQYYNGEERAKGNILERFSAQQFPDLHSELNLSSLELGDSALYFCASSVGRSGTFYGYTFGSGTRLTVV.